This entry is about one T cell receptor beta chain. Its antigen is undetermined. CD4+ T cells, purified by negative selection, averaged approximately 98% purity. This sample stems from a study of T cell repertoires and HLA-DP antigens. TCRdb's table, derived via immunoSEQ multiplex PCR, lists solely in-frame clones and lacks some. The data contain almost 90,000 clones, roughly 86% of them singletons. The CDR3 runs 11 residues. The chain employs TRBV21-1 and TRBJ1-3. TRBV21-1 is a listed pseudogene. Sequenced input: CD4+ T cells from PBMCs. This sequence was found in a man aged 45-60 years in good health and CMV-seronegative. CDR3 nucleotide sequence: TGTGCCAGCAGCAAAAGGAAAACCGTATATTTT. Translation: CASSKRKTVYF.